This TCR beta chain comes out of a study of response to subunit inactivated influenza vaccine. TCRdb redid the calling of the RT-PCR reads with MiXCR, one entry per CDR3 protein. This sample yields just over 300,000 distinct CDR3 sequences, of which 20% to 25% are seen a single time; about a tenth belongs to the top ten. The CDR3 sequence is 11 residues long. After removal of 5 bases from V and 11 bases from J, the junction contained 5 bases not matched to a gene. CDR1 is KGHSH and CDR2 is LQKENI in the germline V gene. This clonotype was seen repeatedly, ten times or more. Its cognate antigen is unknown. The study, taken as a whole, reports: After each seasonal influenza vaccination, few new T cells are recruited, the authors suggested.

This chain links TRBV18 with TRBJ1-1, with 7 bases that match TRBD1. The TCR was taken from a man aged 50-75 years who received an inactivated influenza vaccine. The specimen was PBMCs from blood, collected about 20 months after vaccination. The CDR3 nucleotides read TGTGCCAGCTCAGCCACAGGGGAGGCTTTCTTT. Protein product: CASSATGEAFF. Full variable domain (outside the CDR3, taken from reference TRBV18 and TRBJ1-1): NAGVMQNPRHLVRRRGQEARLRCSPMKGHSHVYWYRQLPEEGLKFMVYLQKENIIDESGMPKERFSAEFPKEGPSILRIQQVVRGDSAAYFCASSATGEAFFGQGTRLTVV.